A selection of T cell receptor beta chains follows, all from one sample in a study of cytomegalovirus exposure and HLA in healthy donors. Produced via immunoSEQ multiplex PCR; TCRdb's table is partial and in-frame only. The sample contains 100,000 to 150,000 clones, about 80% of which appear only once. Sequencing input: PBMCs. All receptors derive from a man aged 18 to 29 in good health and CMV-seronegative. The CDR3 runs from the conserved cysteine through the conserved F or W. D genes are given only for firm matches. Clone size is not always given. Where it is, it says once, few, many or a class for expanded clones.

v_call: TRBV2
clone_size: .
d_call: TRBD2
j_call: TRBJ2-5
cdr3_aa: CASSEELAGTQYF
cdr3_nt: TGTGCCAGCAGTGAAGAACTAGCGGGGACCCAGTACTTC

v_call: TRBV5-6
clone_size: few
d_call: .
j_call: TRBJ1-2
cdr3_aa: CASSLPVSGYTF
cdr3_nt: TGTGCCAGCAGCTTGCCGGTTTCTGGCTACACCTTC

v_call: TRBV11-3
clone_size: .
d_call: .
j_call: TRBJ2-7
cdr3_aa: CASSRGAGDYEQYF
cdr3_nt: TGTGCCAGCAGCCGAGGGGCAGGGGACTACGAGCAGTACTTC

v_call: TRBV29-1
clone_size: .
d_call: .
j_call: TRBJ2-2
cdr3_aa: CSVDPGRGTGELFF
cdr3_nt: TGCAGCGTTGACCCGGGGCGGGGCACCGGGGAGCTGTTTTTT

v_call: TRBV10-1
clone_size: .
d_call: .
j_call: TRBJ2-2
cdr3_aa: CASSESRLLAGELFF
cdr3_nt: TGCGCCAGCAGTGAGTCGAGGCTCCTAGCCGGGGAGCTGTTTTTT

v_call: TRBV7-2
clone_size: .
d_call: .
j_call: TRBJ1-1
cdr3_aa: CASSFRRGGNTEAFF
cdr3_nt: TGTGCCAGCAGCTTCCGCAGGGGCGGGAACACTGAAGCTTTCTTT

v_call: TRBV6-1
clone_size: .
d_call: .
j_call: TRBJ2-1
cdr3_aa: CASSDFNFGREYAQFF
cdr3_nt: TGTGCCAGCAGTGATTTCAATTTTGGCAGGGAATATGCGCAGTTCTTC

v_call: TRBV6-5
clone_size: .
d_call: .
j_call: TRBJ1-1
cdr3_aa: CASSFGGLRGTEAFF
cdr3_nt: TGTGCCAGCAGTTTCGGGGGGCTTCGGGGCACTGAAGCTTTCTTT

v_call: TRBV20-1
clone_size: .
d_call: .
j_call: TRBJ2-5
cdr3_aa: CSATEETQYF
cdr3_nt: TGCAGTGCTACCGAAGAGACCCAGTACTTC

v_call: TRBV9
clone_size: .
d_call: TRBD2
j_call: TRBJ2-3
cdr3_aa: CASSVAPSGGGTDTQYF
cdr3_nt: TGTGCCAGCAGCGTAGCCCCATCTGGGGGGGGCACAGATACGCAGTATTTT

v_call: TRBV11-2
clone_size: .
d_call: .
j_call: TRBJ1-5
cdr3_aa: CASSTGGQPQHF
cdr3_nt: TGTGCCAGCAGCACCGGCGGTCAGCCCCAGCATTTT

v_call: TRBV4-1
clone_size: .
d_call: TRBD1
j_call: TRBJ1-2
cdr3_aa: CASSQGTGGSSYGYTF
cdr3_nt: TGCGCCAGCAGCCAAGGAACAGGGGGCTCCAGCTATGGCTACACCTTC

v_call: TRBV10-3
clone_size: few
d_call: .
j_call: TRBJ1-1
cdr3_aa: CAISDDTSEAFF
cdr3_nt: TGTGCCATCAGTGACGACACGTCTGAAGCTTTCTTT

v_call: TRBV5-1
clone_size: once
d_call: .
j_call: TRBJ1-1
cdr3_aa: CASSAPDNSADTEAFF
cdr3_nt: TGCGCCAGCAGCGCCCCGGACAATTCGGCGGACACTGAAGCTTTCTTT

v_call: TRBV6-1
clone_size: .
d_call: .
j_call: TRBJ2-2
cdr3_aa: CASSLGVTGELFF
cdr3_nt: TGTGCCAGCAGTCTTGGAGTCACCGGGGAGCTGTTTTTT

v_call: TRBV6-1
clone_size: .
d_call: .
j_call: TRBJ1-5
cdr3_aa: CASSAGDRNQPQHF
cdr3_nt: TGTGCCAGCAGTGCAGGGGATAGAAATCAGCCCCAGCATTTT

v_call: TRBV21-1
clone_size: .
d_call: .
j_call: TRBJ2-2
cdr3_aa: CASSKLTGTGGPSNTGELFF
cdr3_nt: TGTGCCAGCAGCAAACTTACCGGGACAGGGGGCCCTTCGAACACCGGGGAGCTGTTTTTT

v_call: TRBV6-5
clone_size: .
d_call: .
j_call: TRBJ2-5
cdr3_aa: CASSHPAGKQETQYF
cdr3_nt: TGTGCCAGCAGTCACCCGGCAGGGAAGCAAGAGACCCAGTACTTC

v_call: TRBV7-2
clone_size: once
d_call: TRBD2
j_call: TRBJ2-3
cdr3_aa: CASSWSGGTDTQYF
cdr3_nt: TGTGCCAGCAGCTGGAGCGGGGGCACAGATACGCAGTATTTT

v_call: TRBV6-1
clone_size: .
d_call: .
j_call: TRBJ2-7
cdr3_aa: CASRWTSSYEQYF
cdr3_nt: TGTGCCAGCAGGTGGACTTCTTCCTACGAGCAGTACTTC

v_call: TRBV15
clone_size: .
d_call: .
j_call: TRBJ2-1
cdr3_aa: CATSRGGEVRSYNEQFF
cdr3_nt: TGTGCCACCAGCAGAGGGGGGGAGGTTAGGTCCTACAATGAGCAGTTCTTC

v_call: TRBV27
clone_size: .
d_call: .
j_call: TRBJ1-2
cdr3_aa: CASSFLQGRASNYGYTF
cdr3_nt: TGTGCCAGCAGTTTTCTCCAGGGCCGAGCTTCTAACTATGGCTACACCTTC